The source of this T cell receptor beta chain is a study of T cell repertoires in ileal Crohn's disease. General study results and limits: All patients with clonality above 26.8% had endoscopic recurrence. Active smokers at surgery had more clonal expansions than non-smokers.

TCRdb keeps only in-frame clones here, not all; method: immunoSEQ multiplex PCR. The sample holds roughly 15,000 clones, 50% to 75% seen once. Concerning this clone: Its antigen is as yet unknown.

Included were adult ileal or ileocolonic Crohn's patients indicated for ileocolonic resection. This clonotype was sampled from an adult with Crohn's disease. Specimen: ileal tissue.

CDR3 bases: TGTGCCAGCGGACCCGGGACTTCTGGTTGGAGTCCACAGTATTTT. Translated: CASGPGTSGWSPQYF. The chain uses TRBV6-5 and TRBJ2-3; maybe TRBD2 (6 bases). The CDR3 runs 15 residues. Trimming stripped 8 bases from V and 12 bases from J, with 27 bases between. CDR1 is MNHEY, CDR2 SVGAGI, per germline.